Below are 25 T cell receptor beta chains sequenced from a single sample in a study of kidney transplant recipient with SARS-CoV-2 infection. TCRdb reprocessed the reads with MiXCR, giving one entry per CDR3 protein. The sample carries 200,000 to 300,000 distinct CDR3 sequences, around 26% recorded once. The sample in question was a blood sample, obtained at baseline and on roughly day 110 from a kidney transplant recipient. The receptors derive from a male patient between 25 and 40 years old who had COVID-19 and was a kidney transplant recipient. T cells may partly derive from the graft donor.

This clonotype was seen at least ten times. This chain connects TRBV3-1 to TRBJ1-2, with no clear D. V shed 5 bases and J shed 4 bases, with 23 bases lying between them. This CDR3 region has 17 residues. From germline, CDR1 is LGHDT and CDR2 YNNKEL (reference sequence). The CDR3 nucleotides read TGTGCCAGCAGCTCCAATACCACCCTTCGAAAGACCTATGGCTACACCTTC. It translates to CASSSNTTLRKTYGYTF.

Remarks on this clonotype: This may arise from a read error, as a much more abundant clone is one base away. The chain combines TRBV11-2 with TRBJ2-7; D gene unclear. The germline CDR1 and CDR2 sequences are SGHAT and FQNNGV. This CDR3 region has 19 residues. The DNA for the CDR3 is TGTGCCAGCAGCTTAGATTTGCAGGCTCTTACGGACGAATTCTACGGGCAGTACTTC. Protein sequence: CASSLDLQALTDEFYGQYF.

This chain connects TRBV7-2 to TRBJ2-3; 9 bases agree with TRBD2. Germline V gene lookup returns CDR1 SGHTA and CDR2 FQGNSA. J was trimmed by 4 bases and V by 7 bases; bases with no gene match: 9. This CDR3 is built from 15 residues. CDR3 coding DNA: TGTGCCAGCACTCCCGGTGCGGGGGGGCCAGATACGCAGTATTTT. The encoded protein is CASTPGAGGPDTQYF.

In this sample, this clonotype turned up many times. V gene TRBV4-3 combines with J gene TRBJ1-3; D ambiguous. This CDR3 is built from 17 residues. Trimming removed 1 base from V and 0 bases from J, with 13 bases in between. In germline, CDR1 is LGHNA, CDR2 YSLEER. CDR3 amino acids: CASSQVLSGASGNTIYF. CDR3 nucleotide sequence: TGCGCCAGCAGCCAAGTCTTATCGGGCGCCTCTGGAAACACCATATATTTT.

There are many counts of this clonotype. This sequence joins TRBV2 and TRBJ2-2; the D gene is possibly TRBD1 (6 bases). Germline assignment: CDR1 SNHLY and CDR2 FYNNEI. This CDR3 region has 15 residues. Trimming took off 3 bases at V and 1 base at J, with 9 bases between the two ends. The CDR3 here is CASSEGTLNTGELFF. The CDR3 nucleotides are TGTGCCAGCAGTGAGGGGACACTGAACACCGGGGAGCTGTTTTTT. Combining the CDR3 with reference TRBV2 and TRBJ2-2 gives the whole variable domain EPEVTQTPSHQVTQMGQEVILRCVPISNHLYFYWYRQILGQKVEFLVSFYNNEISEKSEIFDDQFSVERPDGSNFTLKIRSTKLEDSAMYFCASSEGTLNTGELFFGEGSRLTVL.

Notes on this clonotype: One end of the junction does not line up with germline, which may come from a read error. In nucleotides, the CDR3 is TGTGCCAACAGTACGATGGCCTGCATCGGAAAGACCTATGACTACACCTTC. Encoded protein: CANSTMACIGKTYDYTF. The chain joins TRBV6-2 or TRBV6-3 to TRBJ1-2; D gene unclear. There are 17 residues in the CDR3. Germline V gene lookup returns CDR1 MNHEY and CDR2 SVGEGT.

Concerning this clonotype itself: It may be a read error: a sequence one base away is much more abundant. The chain recombines TRBV11-1 with TRBJ1-2; unclear D gene. V shed 5 bases and J shed 4 bases, with 23 bases lying between them. CDR1 and CDR2 (germline): SGHAT, FQDESV (reference sequence). The CDR3 sequence is 17 residues long. The CDR3 protein is CASSGPVKAGKTYGYTF. The CDR3 coding sequence is TGTGCCAGCAGCGGGCCAGTTAAGGCTGGAAAGACCTATGGCTACACCTTC.

At least ten counts were recorded for this clonotype. The V gene is TRBV30, the J gene TRBJ1-3; D is unclear. The CDR3 consists of 12 residues. Trimming removed 0 bases from V and 4 bases from J, with 4 bases in between. Per the germline V gene, CDR1 is GTSNPN and CDR2 is SVGIG (reference sequence). The CDR3 nucleotides are TGTGCCTGGAGTGTACAAGGAAACACCATATATTTT. This translates into CAWSVQGNTIYF. Drawing the rest from reference TRBV30 and TRBJ1-3, the complete variable domain is SQTIHQWPATLVQPVGSPLSLECTVEGTSNPNLYWYRQAAGRGLQLLFYSVGIGQISSEVPQNLSASRPQDRQFILSSKKLLLSDSGFYLCAWSVQGNTIYFGEGSWLTVV.

This clonotype was observed at least ten times. The chain carries TRBV10-3 and TRBJ2-3; D assignment may be TRBD1 or TRBD2 (7 bases each). V shed 8 bases and J shed 3 bases, with 12 bases lying between them. This CDR3 is 13 amino acids long. Looked up from germline, CDR1 is ENHRY and CDR2 is SYGVKD. The CDR3 DNA sequence: TGTGCCATCGCCCAGGGGGGGACAGATACGCAGTATTTT. Residues: CAIAQGGTDTQYF.

Concerning this clonotype: A much larger clonotype is one base distant, so this may be a read error. Written as DNA, the CDR3 is TGTGCCAACAGTGCAGGGGGCAGCGGCTATGGCTACACCTTC. It translates to CANSAGGSGYGYTF. This rearrangement joins TRBV5-5 to TRBJ1-2, with 8 bases lining up with TRBD1. This CDR3 is built from 14 residues. Germline V CDR1 and CDR2: SGHKS, YYEKEE (reference sequence). The J segment lost 4 bases and the V segment lost 9 bases, leaving 11 bases of the junction unmatched.

This clonotype was observed at least ten times. The J gene is TRBJ1-6, the V gene TRBV21-1; the D call in the table, TRBD1, was not verified against the DNA. TRBV21-1 is a pseudogene. The CDR3 loop spans 18 amino acids. Here the CDR3 DNA reads TGTGCCAGCAGCAACAGAGACAGGCCGAAGACCTATAATTCACCCCTCCACTTT. Its translation: CASSNRDRPKTYNSPLHF.

The table lists this clonotype with many counts. CDR3 in amino acids: CSAPKEGRRNSPLHF. CDR3 coding DNA: TGCAGTGCCCCTAAGGAAGGCAGGCGAAATTCACCCCTCCACTTT. This chain links TRBV20-1 with TRBJ1-6, with no clear D. Germline values: CDR1 DFQATT, CDR2 SNEGSKA (reference sequence). Between the trimmed V and J ends, which lost 6 bases and 7 bases, there was a span of 19 bases. This CDR3 spans 15 amino acids.

This clonotype was seen repeatedly, ten times or more. The J gene is TRBJ1-2, the V gene TRBV19; D may be TRBD1 (6 bases). Trimming stripped 3 bases from V and 2 bases from J, with 7 bases between. The germline V gene encodes CDR1 LNHDA and CDR2 SQIVND (reference sequence). The CDR3 sequence is 13 residues long. The CDR3 here is CASSMDRNYGYTF. The CDR3 DNA sequence: TGTGCCAGTAGTATGGACAGAAACTATGGCTACACCTTC.

Regarding this clonotype: A much larger clone sits a single nucleotide away, making a read error possible. The V and J genes are TRBV6-1 and TRBJ1-1, with 7 bases aligning to TRBD1. Germline assignment: CDR1 MNHNS and CDR2 SASEGT. The CDR3 extends over 16 amino acids. Trimming at V came to 4 bases and at J to 0 bases, leaving 8 bases not matched to a gene. The CDR3 nucleotides are TGTGCCAGCAGTGTTCCTCCCGGGACAGTGAACACTGAAGCTTTCTTT. Translated, it gives CASSVPPGTVNTEAFF.

This clonotype was recorded a few times. This chain links TRBV9 with TRBJ2-3; 12 bases map to TRBD2. This CDR3 comprises 17 residues. V lost 0 bases to trimming and J lost 3 bases; unmatched junction nucleotides: 5. Germline V lookup: CDR1 SGDLS, CDR2 YYNGEE. The CDR3 loop is CASSVDLAGGLTDTQYF. CDR3 nucleotide sequence: TGTGCCAGCAGCGTAGATCTAGCGGGGGGGCTGACAGATACGCAGTATTTT.

This clonotype was found a few times. A read error may produce the germline difference seen at one junction end. The V and J genes are TRBV6-7 and TRBJ1-6; possible D gene TRBD1, 5 bases. TRBV6-7 is designated an ORF whose function remains uncertain. CDR3 size: 13 residues. CDR3 sequence reads: CASSQGRSPLGTF. The CDR3, as DNA: TGTGCCAGCAGTCAAGGAAGGAGTCCCTTGGGGACGTTT.

This clonotype was observed a handful of times. This rearrangement joins TRBV9 to TRBJ2-3, with D possibly called TRBD1 or TRBD2 (6 bases each). The CDR3 has 16 residues. With 3 bases removed from V and 0 bases from J, the gap between germline ends came to 14 bases. Looked up from germline, CDR1 is SGDLS and CDR2 is YYNGEE. The CDR3 DNA follows: TGTGCCAGCAGCGCGTCGGGGGCCCCAAGCACAGATACGCAGTATTTT. As protein: CASSASGAPSTDTQYF.

This clonotype was detected many times. The chain has TRBV30 and TRBJ1-2; 7 bases match TRBD1. The CDR3 totals 13 residues. After removal of 2 bases from V and 4 bases from J, the junction contained 4 bases not matched to a gene. In germline, CDR1 is GTSNPN, CDR2 SVGIG (reference sequence). CDR3 DNA sequence: TGTGCCTGGAGTCGGGACAGACCCTATGGCTACACCTTC. Translated, it gives CAWSRDRPYGYTF.

This clonotype showed up many times. This sequence joins TRBV7-9 and TRBJ2-7; D assignment may be TRBD1 or TRBD2 (6 bases each). The CDR3 runs 14 residues. Germline CDR1 reads SEHNR; CDR2 reads FQNEAQ (reference sequence). Trimming stripped 5 bases from V and 4 bases from J, with 15 bases between. CDR3 protein: CASSRIGGTYEQYF. The CDR3 DNA follows: TGTGCCAGCAGCCGTATTGGGGGGACATACGAGCAGTACTTC.

This chain joins TRBV6-5 and TRBJ1-2; D possibly corresponds to TRBD1 (6 bases). The CDR3 runs 13 residues. Germline values: CDR1 MNHEY, CDR2 SVGAGI. Trimming cost V 9 bases and J 1 base, with 12 bases left between them. The CDR3 bases are TGTGCCAGAAGTCCGGACAGTAACTATGGCTACACCTTC. It encodes CARSPDSNYGYTF.

This clonotype was seen many times. This sequence joins TRBV7-3 and TRBJ1-1; D is undetermined. Germline V gene data show CDR1 as SGHTA and CDR2 as FQGTGA. There are 12 residues in the CDR3. Trimming took off 5 bases at V and 5 bases at J, with 9 bases between the two ends. The chain's CDR3 is CASSPFRTEAFF. CDR3 in DNA: TGTGCCAGCAGCCCTTTTCGAACTGAAGCTTTCTTT. Based on the CDR3 plus reference TRBV7-3 and TRBJ1-1, the full variable domain is GAGVSQTPSNKVTEKGKYVELRCDPISGHTALYWYRQSLGQGPEFLIYFQGTGAADDSGLPNDRFFAVRPEGSVSTLKIQRTERGDSAVYLCASSPFRTEAFFGQGTRLTVV.

Worth noting for this clonotype: This may arise from a read error, as a much more abundant clone is one base away. The V gene is TRBV20-1, the J gene TRBJ2-4; D may be TRBD1 (6 bases). The assigned J gene may be wrong: the sequence end matches TRBJ2-7 better. This CDR3 is built from 14 residues. Germline CDR1 and CDR2: DFQATT and SNEGSKA (reference sequence). CDR3 sequence reads: CSARGGRGGYEQYF. The CDR3 nucleotides are TGCAGTGCTAGAGGGGGCAGGGGCGGCTACGAGCAGTACTTC.

This clonotype was counted ten times or more. The V gene is TRBV3-1, the J gene TRBJ2-2, with D perhaps TRBD2 (5 bases). This CDR3 is built from 18 residues. Deletions cut 5 bases from V and 5 bases from J, with 24 bases between. Germline values: CDR1 LGHDT, CDR2 YNNKEL (reference sequence). This CDR3 is CASSARVPISGLTGELFF. CDR3 coding DNA: TGTGCCAGCAGCGCGCGGGTTCCCATTTCAGGCTTGACCGGGGAGCTGTTTTTT.

This clonotype was seen a few times. The J gene is TRBJ2-7, the V gene TRBV18; D remains unclear. Trimming stripped 2 bases from V and 4 bases from J, with 9 bases between. The CDR3 length is 13 residues. The germline V gene encodes CDR1 KGHSH and CDR2 LQKENI. CDR3 amino acids: CASSPEFGYEQYF. CDR3 sequence (DNA): TGTGCCAGCTCACCAGAGTTTGGGTACGAGCAGTACTTC.

This clonotype was seen a few times. The rearrangement joins TRBV21-1 to TRBJ2-3. TRBV21-1 is given as a pseudogene. CDR3 size: 17 residues. CDR3 loop: CASSDTIATVMQDTQYF. The CDR3 DNA follows: TGTGCCAGCAGTGATACGATAGCTACAGTCATGCAAGATACGCAGTATTTT.